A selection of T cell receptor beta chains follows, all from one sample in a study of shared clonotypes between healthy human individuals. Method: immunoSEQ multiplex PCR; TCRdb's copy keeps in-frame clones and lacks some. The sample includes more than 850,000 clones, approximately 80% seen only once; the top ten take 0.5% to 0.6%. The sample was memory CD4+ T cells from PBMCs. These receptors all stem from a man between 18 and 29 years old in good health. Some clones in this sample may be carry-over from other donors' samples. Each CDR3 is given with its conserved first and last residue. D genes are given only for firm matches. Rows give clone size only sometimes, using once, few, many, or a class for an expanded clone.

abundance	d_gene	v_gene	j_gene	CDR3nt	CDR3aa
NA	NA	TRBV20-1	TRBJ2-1	TGCAGTGCTAGGGAAGACGATGAGCAGTTCTTC	CSAREDDEQFF
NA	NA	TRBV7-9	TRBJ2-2	TGTGCCAGCAGCTTAGGGGTCTCCACCGGGGAGCTGTTTTTT	CASSLGVSTGELFF
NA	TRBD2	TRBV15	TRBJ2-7	TGTGCCACCAGCTGGGCGGGGGGGGCAAAAGAGCAGTACTTC	CATSWAGGAKEQYF
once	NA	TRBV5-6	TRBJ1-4	TGTGCCAGCAGCTCAGGGAGTCCTAATGAAAAACTGTTTTTT	CASSSGSPNEKLFF
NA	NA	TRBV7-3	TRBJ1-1	TGTGCCAGCAGCTTAATAGGACTACAAAAGGGGACGAACACTGAAGCTTTCTTT	CASSLIGLQKGTNTEAFF
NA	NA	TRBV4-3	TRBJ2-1	NA	CASSLWTRRGNEQFF
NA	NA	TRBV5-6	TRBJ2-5	TGTGCCAGCAGCTTGCGGTCGGTAGAGACCCAGTACTTC	CASSLRSVETQYF
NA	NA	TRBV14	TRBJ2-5	TGTGCCAGCAGCCCCCTCGGGCTCAGAGAGACCCAGTACTTC	CASSPLGLRETQYF
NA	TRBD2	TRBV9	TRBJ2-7	TGTGCCAGCAGCTCTAGCGGGAGGTTCTCCTACGAGCAGTACTTC	CASSSSGRFSYEQYF
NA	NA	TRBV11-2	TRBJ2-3	TGTGCCAGCAGCGCCGGGACCTTCTACACAGATACGCAGTATTTT	CASSAGTFYTDTQYF
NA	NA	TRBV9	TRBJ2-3	TGTGCCAGCAGCGTAGCCCCCTCTAGCACAGATACGCAGTATTTT	CASSVAPSSTDTQYF
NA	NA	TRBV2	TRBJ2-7	TGTGCCAGCAGTGTAGCGAACGAGCAGTACTTC	CASSVANEQYF
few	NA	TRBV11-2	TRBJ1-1	TGTGCCAGCAGCGCAGACATCAACACTGAAGCTTTCTTT	CASSADINTEAFF
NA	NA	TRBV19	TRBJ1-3	TGTGCCAGTACTACTTTAGACAGGATCCGAAACACCATATATTTT	CASTTLDRIRNTIYF
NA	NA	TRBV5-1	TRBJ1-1	TGCGCCAGCAGCCGACCCGAGAACACTGAAGCTTTCTTT	CASSRPENTEAFF
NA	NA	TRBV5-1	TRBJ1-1	TGCGCCAGCAGCTTGGATAGTTGGGGGAACACTGAAGCTTTCTTT	CASSLDSWGNTEAFF
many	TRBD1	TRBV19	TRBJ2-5	TGTGCCAGTAGCGACAGGGGTCTAGCGACCCAGTACTTC	CASSDRGLATQYF
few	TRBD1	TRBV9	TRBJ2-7	TGTGCCAGCAGCGTAGGCTTAGGGACAGGAACCTACGAGCAGTACTTC	CASSVGLGTGTYEQYF
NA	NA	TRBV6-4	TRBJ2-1	TGTGCCAGCAGTGACTCGAAGGCGGCAGGTCAGGGGAGTCTCAATGAGCAGTTCTTC	CASSDSKAAGQGSLNEQFF
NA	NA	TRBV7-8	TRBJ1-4	TGTGCCAGCAGCCGCCAGGGAGGACTACTGTTTTTT	CASSRQGGLLFF
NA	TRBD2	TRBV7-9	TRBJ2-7	TGTGCCAGCAGCACCCCGCCTAGCGGGGCCTGGTGGGAGCAGTACTTC	CASSTPPSGAWWEQYF
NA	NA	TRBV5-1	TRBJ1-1	TGCGCCAGCAGCCCCCGTGAGGCCACTGAAGCTTTCTTT	CASSPREATEAFF
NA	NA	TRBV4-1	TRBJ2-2	TGCGCCAGCAGCCAAGTTGGAGGGGCCCATGGCACCGGGGAGCTGTTTTTT	CASSQVGGAHGTGELFF
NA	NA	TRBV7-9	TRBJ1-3	TGTGCCAGCATCGGGCAGACCGGTGGAAACACCATATATTTT	CASIGQTGGNTIYF
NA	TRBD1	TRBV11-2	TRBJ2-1	TGTGCCAGCAGCCCGGACAGGGGATATGAGCAGTTCTTC	CASSPDRGYEQFF
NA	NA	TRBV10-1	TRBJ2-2	TGCGCCAGCTCCGCCTCGAACACCGGGGAGCTGTTTTTT	CASSASNTGELFF
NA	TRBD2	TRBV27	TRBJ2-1	TGTGCCAGCAGTTTCTTGCCCACGGGACTAGCGGGGTATGAGCAGTTCTTC	CASSFLPTGLAGYEQFF
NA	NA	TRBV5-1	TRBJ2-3	TGCGCCAGCAGCTTGGTTACAGGGTCTAGCACAGATACGCAGTATTTT	CASSLVTGSSTDTQYF
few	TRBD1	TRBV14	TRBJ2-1	TGTGCCAGCAGCCAATGGACAGGGGTGAACAATGAGCAGTTCTTC	CASSQWTGVNNEQFF
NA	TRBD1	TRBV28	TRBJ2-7	TGTGCCAGCAGTACCGACAGGGGGGTGGTCTACGAGCAGTACTTC	CASSTDRGVVYEQYF
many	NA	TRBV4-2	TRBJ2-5	TGTGCCAGCAGCCCGGACCAGGGAGGGGGGAAGACCCAGTACTTC	CASSPDQGGGKTQYF
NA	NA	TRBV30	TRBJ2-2	TGTGCCTGGATAAGGGTTGTCCCGGAAGGTCGGGAGCTGTTTTTT	CAWIRVVPEGRELFF
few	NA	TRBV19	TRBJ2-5	TGTGCCAGTAGTATTTCGGGGATCGGAGAGACCCAGTACTTC	CASSISGIGETQYF
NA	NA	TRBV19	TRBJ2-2	TGTGCCAGTAGTATAGGGACGGGCGGGGAGCTGTTTTTT	CASSIGTGGELFF
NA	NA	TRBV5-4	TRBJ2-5	TGTGCCAGCAGCTTGGTGAAAGTTGGGCAAGAGACCCAGTACTTC	CASSLVKVGQETQYF
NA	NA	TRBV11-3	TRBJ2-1	TGTGCCAGCAGCCGCGGTTGGCAGGTATCCTACAATGAGCAGTTCTTC	CASSRGWQVSYNEQFF
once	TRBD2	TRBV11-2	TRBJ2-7	TGTGCCAGCAGCTTAGAGGGGACTAGCGGGATGTTCTACGAGCAGTACTTC	CASSLEGTSGMFYEQYF
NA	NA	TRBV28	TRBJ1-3	TGTGCCAGCAGTTTCGACCTTTACGCGACCTCTGGAAACACCATATATTTT	CASSFDLYATSGNTIYF
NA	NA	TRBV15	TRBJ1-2	TGTGCCACCAGCAGAGATCTTGGAGCAGGGCCCCAGAGTTTGTACACCTTC	CATSRDLGAGPQSLYTF
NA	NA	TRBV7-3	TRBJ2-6	TGTGCCAGCAGCTTAACTAGTTTCTCTGGGGCCAACGTCCTGACTTTC	CASSLTSFSGANVLTF
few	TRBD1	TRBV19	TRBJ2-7	TGTGCCAGTAGTAACCGAGGGGGACAGAGGGGCTCCTACGAGCAGTACTTC	CASSNRGGQRGSYEQYF
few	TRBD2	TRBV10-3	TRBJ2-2	TGTGCCATCAGTGATAGGACTAGAAACACCGGGGAGCTGTTTTTT	CAISDRTRNTGELFF
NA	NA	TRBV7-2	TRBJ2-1	TGTGCCAGCAGCCCACCTTTAGGGGAGCAGTTCTTC	CASSPPLGEQFF
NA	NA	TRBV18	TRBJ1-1	TGTGCCAGCTCTCCAGGGTCGTTCATGTTATCTGAAGCTTTCTTT	CASSPGSFMLSEAFF
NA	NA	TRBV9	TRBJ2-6	TGTGCCAGCAGCGTAGACCCATCCGGGGCCAACGTCCTGACTTTC	CASSVDPSGANVLTF
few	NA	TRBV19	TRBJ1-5	TGTGCCAGTTCCCACTCGGGTCAGCCCCAGCATTTT	CASSHSGQPQHF
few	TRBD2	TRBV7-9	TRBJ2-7	TGTGCCAGCAGCCCAAGCGGGAGTGGCTACGAGCAGTACTTC	CASSPSGSGYEQYF
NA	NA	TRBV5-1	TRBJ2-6	TGCGCCAGCGCCGAGCTGGGCCCGGGGGCCAACGTCCTGACTTTC	CASAELGPGANVLTF
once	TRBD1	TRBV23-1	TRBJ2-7	TGCGCCACCGGTCGGGACAGCGATTCCTACGAGCAGTACTTC	CATGRDSDSYEQYF
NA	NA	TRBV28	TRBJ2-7	TGTGCCAGCAGTTCGAAGGTGTACGAGCAGTACTTC	CASSSKVYEQYF
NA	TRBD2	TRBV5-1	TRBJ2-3	TGCGCCAGCAGCTTACACCCTAGCGGGAGGGCGCCAGATACGCAGTATTTT	CASSLHPSGRAPDTQYF
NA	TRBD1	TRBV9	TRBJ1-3	TGTGCCAGCAGCGTTGACAGGGAGGAAGGAAACACCATATATTTT	CASSVDREEGNTIYF
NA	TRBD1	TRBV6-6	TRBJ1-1	TGTGCCAGCAGCCGAGGACAGGGGGGGGTGTACACTGAAGCTTTCTTT	CASSRGQGGVYTEAFF
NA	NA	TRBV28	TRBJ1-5	TGTGCCAGCAGCGCCACAGGCCGTTATAGCAATCAGCCCCAGCATTTT	CASSATGRYSNQPQHF